This TCR beta chain originates from a study of T cell repertoires in cytomegalovirus infection. About the study: CMV infection together with matching HLA type was indicated by public TCR beta signatures.

Study-level points and caveats: Of the TCR beta families, the public ones yielded a cumulative frequency that identified carriers of CMV plus the relevant HLA.

This clonotype has a handful of counts. Its antigen is still unknown. Per the germline V gene, CDR1 is SGHVS and CDR2 is FQNEAQ. V lost 4 bases to trimming and J lost 1 base; unmatched junction nucleotides: 6. The CDR3 is 15 residues long. Using its own MiXCR run on the reads, TCRdb lists one record per CDR3 protein. The sample has 45,000 to 60,000 distinct CDR3 sequences; around a fifth are singletons. The sequencing here drew on CD8+ T cells from cultured PBMCs, taken from culture after CMV antigen stimulation. The chain is built from TRBV7-8 and TRBJ2-5; TRBD2 matches 7 bases. This TCR derives from a human donor in good health (CMV status not recorded). Some clones in this sample may be carry-over from other donors' samples. The CDR3 DNA reads as TGTGCCAGCAGCTCACACGGGAGGCCCCAAGAGACCCAGTACTTC. Protein sequence: CASSSHGRPQETQYF.